Listed below are T cell receptor beta chains from one sample, sequenced in a study of CD8 T cells in ankylosing spondylitis. TCRdb processed the 5' RACE reads anew with MiXCR; each CDR3 protein has one entry. The sample has under 250,000 distinct CDR3 sequences, about 11% seen once. Sequencing used blood, either unsorted or a sorted T cell fraction (not recorded which). These receptor sequences come from a male donor with ankylosing spondylitis or in good health (not recorded which). CDR3s include the opening cysteine and the closing phenylalanine or tryptophan. Each record gives: J gene, V gene, clone size, D gene, CDR3 protein, CDR3 DNA. The D gene is left open where the match is weak. Some rows mark clone size as missing; the rest say once, few, many or name a class of expanded clone.

J gene: TRBJ2-5
V gene: TRBV5-1
clone size: NA
D gene: NA
CDR3 protein: CASSLDNLKKTQYF
CDR3 DNA: TGCGCCAGCAGCTTGGACAACCTCAAGAAGACCCAGTACTTC

J gene: TRBJ2-1
V gene: TRBV7-2
clone size: few
D gene: NA
CDR3 protein: CASSATRGNEQFF
CDR3 DNA: TGTGCCAGCAGCGCGACTAGGGGCAATGAGCAGTTCTTC

J gene: TRBJ2-7
V gene: TRBV11-2
clone size: few
D gene: TRBD2
CDR3 protein: CASSPTSGRALLEQYF
CDR3 DNA: TGTGCCAGCAGCCCCACTAGCGGGAGGGCCCTTTTGGAGCAGTACTTC

J gene: TRBJ2-7
V gene: TRBV7-9
clone size: NA
D gene: TRBD2
CDR3 protein: CASSFGGTSPEQYF
CDR3 DNA: TGTGCCAGCAGCTTTGGCGGGACTAGTCCTGAGCAGTACTTC

J gene: TRBJ2-7
V gene: TRBV5-4
clone size: NA
D gene: NA
CDR3 protein: CAISLGGEQYF
CDR3 DNA: TGTGCCATCAGCCTTGGGGGCGAGCAGTACTTC

J gene: TRBJ1-2
V gene: TRBV3-1
clone size: few
D gene: NA
CDR3 protein: CASSQARAGYTF
CDR3 DNA: TGTGCCAGCAGCCAAGCCCGGGCTGGCTACACCTTC

J gene: TRBJ2-5
V gene: TRBV29-1
clone size: many
D gene: TRBD1
CDR3 protein: CSVPPGTAGETQYF
CDR3 DNA: TGCAGCGTCCCTCCCGGGACAGCTGGGGAGACCCAGTACTTC

J gene: TRBJ2-3
V gene: TRBV5-1
clone size: few
D gene: NA
CDR3 protein: CASSLEGPVTDTQYF
CDR3 DNA: TGCGCCAGCAGCTTGGAAGGTCCGGTGACAGATACGCAGTATTTT

J gene: TRBJ2-7
V gene: TRBV29-1
clone size: many
D gene: TRBD1
CDR3 protein: CSVTTGYEQYF
CDR3 DNA: TGCAGCGTCACGACAGGGTACGAGCAGTACTTC

J gene: TRBJ2-3
V gene: TRBV18
clone size: NA
D gene: NA
CDR3 protein: CASSPSAGVTDTQYF
CDR3 DNA: TGTGCCAGCTCACCGTCTGCGGGCGTCACAGATACGCAGTATTTT

J gene: TRBJ2-3
V gene: TRBV28
clone size: many
D gene: NA
CDR3 protein: CASSLAGRTDTQYF
CDR3 DNA: TGTGCCAGCAGTTTAGCGGGACGCACAGATACGCAGTATTTT

J gene: TRBJ2-7
V gene: TRBV20-1
clone size: many
D gene: NA
CDR3 protein: CSATDTGGEGSYEQYF
CDR3 DNA: TGCAGTGCTACCGACACCGGGGGAGAGGGCTCCTACGAGCAGTACTTC

J gene: TRBJ2-1
V gene: TRBV5-1
clone size: many
D gene: TRBD2
CDR3 protein: CASSLGTSFDEQFF
CDR3 DNA: TGCGCCAGCAGCTTGGGGACTAGTTTCGATGAGCAGTTCTTC

J gene: TRBJ2-7
V gene: TRBV10-1
clone size: NA
D gene: NA
CDR3 protein: CASSEGRVGYLEQYF
CDR3 DNA: TGCGCCAGCAGTGAGGGCCGGGTCGGCTATCTCGAGCAGTACTTC

J gene: TRBJ2-3
V gene: TRBV9
clone size: few
D gene: NA
CDR3 protein: CASSVGRAAGDTQYF
CDR3 DNA: TGTGCCAGCAGCGTAGGCCGGGCAGCAGGAGATACGCAGTATTTT

J gene: TRBJ2-1
V gene: TRBV6-5
clone size: NA
D gene: TRBD2
CDR3 protein: CASSYASLAGVSTYNEQFF
CDR3 DNA: TGTGCCAGCAGTTACGCCTCGCTAGCGGGGGTCTCGACCTACAATGAGCAGTTCTTC

J gene: TRBJ2-1
V gene: TRBV28
clone size: few
D gene: TRBD1
CDR3 protein: CASSLRDSSFYNEQFF
CDR3 DNA: TGTGCCAGCAGTTTGAGGGACAGCAGTTTCTACAATGAGCAGTTCTTC

J gene: TRBJ1-1
V gene: TRBV5-1
clone size: many
D gene: NA
CDR3 protein: CASSLMPGANTEAFF
CDR3 DNA: TGCGCCAGCAGCTTGATGCCGGGAGCGAACACTGAAGCTTTCTTT

J gene: TRBJ2-1
V gene: TRBV20-1
clone size: many
D gene: NA
CDR3 protein: CSAKLGRSYNEQFF
CDR3 DNA: TGCAGTGCTAAACTGGGACGTTCCTACAATGAGCAGTTCTTC

J gene: TRBJ1-4
V gene: TRBV30
clone size: NA
D gene: NA
CDR3 protein: CAWRVKTNEKLFF
CDR3 DNA: TGTGCCTGGAGGGTAAAGACTAATGAAAAACTGTTTTTT

J gene: TRBJ1-6
V gene: TRBV20-1
clone size: NA
D gene: NA
CDR3 protein: CSATNRDYNSPLHF
CDR3 DNA: TGCAGTGCTACCAACCGGGACTATAATTCACCCCTCCACTTT

J gene: TRBJ1-1
V gene: TRBV20-1
clone size: few
D gene: NA
CDR3 protein: CSARSRGGGHTEAFF
CDR3 DNA: TGCAGTGCTAGATCTAGGGGGGGGGGACACACTGAAGCTTTCTTT

J gene: TRBJ2-4
V gene: TRBV29-1
clone size: NA
D gene: NA
CDR3 protein: CTVTDHDRKNIQYF
CDR3 DNA: TGCACCGTTACCGACCACGACAGGAAAAACATTCAGTACTTC

J gene: TRBJ2-7
V gene: TRBV20-1
clone size: many
D gene: NA
CDR3 protein: CSAGGPNIYEQYF
CDR3 DNA: TGCAGTGCCGGAGGGCCGAACATCTACGAGCAGTACTTC